These 5 T cell receptor beta chains were sequenced from one sample in a study of T cell responses to AZD1222 COVID-19 vaccine. Clones were sequenced by immunoSEQ multiplex PCR, and TCRdb holds only the in-frame ones, with some missing. The profile covers under 130,000 clones, with around 91% appearing a single time and roughly 44% taken by the ten largest. The starting material was peripheral blood, obtained on day 0 of AZD1222 vaccination. These receptors all come from an adult in good health.

The J gene is TRBJ2-7, the V gene TRBV28, with 13 nucleotides matching TRBD2. Per germline, CDR1 MDHEN and CDR2 SYDVKM. The CDR3 is 15 amino acids. The ends lost 6 bases at V and 4 bases at J; junction bases unmatched: 6. CDR3 sequence: CASSVGTSGIYEQYF. The CDR3 region has the DNA TGTGCCAGCAGCGTAGGGACTAGCGGGATATACGAGCAGTACTTC.

The gene calls are TRBV7-2 and TRBJ1-2; weak D call: TRBD1 (5 bases). V was cut by 1 base and J by 3 bases, with 12 bases left in between. CDR1 is SGHTA, CDR2 FQGNSA, per germline. This CDR3 has 15 amino acids. The chain's CDR3 is CASSLGRPGDYGYTF. The CDR3 nucleotides are TGTGCCAGCAGCTTAGGAAGACCGGGGGACTATGGCTACACCTTC.

V is TRBV28 and J is TRBJ1-3, with D uncertain. The germline CDR1 and CDR2 sequences are MDHEN and SYDVKM. CDR3 length: 14 residues. V gave up 2 bases and J gave up 2 bases, with 7 bases separating them. CDR3 sequence: CASSLSHTGNTIYF. The CDR3 nucleotides are TGTGCCAGCAGTTTAAGCCACACTGGAAACACCATATATTTT.

This clone showed up just once. The V gene is TRBV12-3 or TRBV12-4, the J gene TRBJ1-2; 7 nucleotides align to TRBD1. V was pared by 5 bases and J by 4 bases, with 4 bases of the junction left unmatched. This CDR3 is 13 amino acids long. The CDR3 nucleotides are TGTGCCAGCAGTCAGGGACAGCCCTATGGCTACACCTTC. Protein: CASSQGQPYGYTF.

In this sample, this clone turned up once. The chain recombines TRBV19 with TRBJ2-2; no clear D gene. Trimming shortened V by 2 bases and J by 5 bases, and 9 bases separated the two germline ends. The CDR3 spans 14 residues. From germline, CDR1 is LNHDA and CDR2 SQIVND (reference sequence). CDR3 sequence reads: CASSIIQPTGELFF. As DNA, the CDR3 is TGTGCCAGTAGTATAATCCAGCCGACCGGGGAGCTGTTTTTT.